The 19 T cell receptor beta chains presented below share a single source sample, sequenced in a study of TIL therapy for anti-PD-1-resistant metastatic lung cancer. Sequencing used immunoSEQ v3. Assay: immunoSEQ multiplex PCR; the TCRdb copy retains only in-frame clones and omits some. Among more than 90,000 clones, around three fifths were seen once, and the ten largest hold 10% to 11%. Time point noted: pre-treatment sample, taken before nivolumab and TIL therapy. Pleural nodules or supraclavicular lymph nodes made up most of the excised metastases sampled. Sample: tumor tissue, taken at baseline. Source of these receptors: a person aged 25 to 85 with non-small cell lung cancer.

The chain recombines TRBV29-1 with TRBJ2-2, with 12 bases identical to TRBD2. CDR1 is SQVTM, CDR2 ANQGSEA, per germline. CDR3 size: 18 residues. V trimming: 4 bases; J trimming: 2 bases; junction bases outside the gene matches: 11. CDR3 region: CSVGSPTSGSVNTGELFF. The CDR3 bases are TGCAGCGTTGGTTCCCCGACTAGCGGGAGTGTAAACACCGGGGAGCTGTTTTTT.

The chain employs TRBV5-6 and TRBJ1-3, with 8 positions matching TRBD1. Unmatched junction bases numbered 8, after V lost 0 bases and J lost 3 bases. This CDR3 contains 17 residues. Germline-derived CDR1 and CDR2 are SGHDT and YYEEEE. CDR3 sequence: CASSLGTQGAFGNTIYF. CDR3 nucleotide sequence: TGTGCCAGCAGCTTGGGAACGCAGGGGGCGTTTGGAAACACCATATATTTT.

The chain uses TRBV30 and TRBJ1-6, with a tentative D call TRBD1 (6 bases). CDR3 length: 14 amino acids. Germline V lookup: CDR1 GTSNPN, CDR2 SVGIG (reference sequence). V lost 3 bases, J lost 7 bases, and 13 bases lay in between. CDR3 DNA sequence: TGTGCCTGGAGAGTAGGGGGGTCAAATTCACCCCTCCACTTT. This sequence encodes CAWRVGGSNSPLHF.

The rearrangement uses TRBV30 and TRBJ2-1; the match to TRBD2 covers 10 bases. CDR1 and CDR2 (germline): GTSNPN, SVGIG (reference sequence). V shed 3 bases, J shed 0 bases, and the junction held 8 bases outside the gene matches. The CDR3 length is 17 residues. The CDR3 DNA reads TGTGCCTGGAGCCGGAGGGAGCGGGGGGGCTCCTACAATGAGCAGTTCTTC. This gives the protein CAWSRRERGGSYNEQFF.

In this sample, this clone turned up a few times. This chain uses TRBV3-1 (or the pseudogene TRBV3-2) with TRBJ2-5, with 15 bases fitting TRBD2. J lost 10 bases, V lost 4 bases, and 4 bases had no gene match. The CDR3 covers 14 residues. Germline CDR1 and CDR2: LGHDT and YNNKEL (reference sequence). CDR3 region: CASSRGTSGGYQYF. The CDR3 DNA follows: TGTGCCAGCAGCCGGGGGACTAGCGGGGGGTACCAGTACTTC.

The chain joins TRBV20-1 to TRBJ2-1, with D hard to call. This CDR3 comprises 11 residues. Looked up from germline, CDR1 is DFQATT and CDR2 is SNEGSKA (reference sequence). V was trimmed by 5 bases and J by 7 bases, leaving 9 bases between them. The DNA for the CDR3 is TGCAGTGCTCGTCCTTTGAATGAGCAGTTCTTC. The encoded protein is CSARPLNEQFF.

The CDR3 region has the DNA TGCGCCAGCAGGGGGGAGGGGTTCGAGCAGTACTTC. Amino acids: CASRGEGFEQYF. The chain has TRBV5-1 and TRBJ2-7; TRBD2 matches 7 bases. CDR1 and CDR2 (germline): SGHRS, YFSETQ. J was trimmed by 6 bases and V by 5 bases; bases with no gene match: 5. The CDR3 consists of 12 residues.

The chain joins TRBV7-3 to TRBJ1-1, with 7 bases aligning to TRBD1. CDR3 length: 13 residues. Per the germline V gene, CDR1 is SGHTA and CDR2 is FQGTGA. The trim removed 3 bases at V and 8 bases at J, leaving 6 bases unmatched. The CDR3 region has the DNA TGTGCCAGCAGCTTCACCCGGGACAGCGAAGCTTTCTTT. Protein sequence: CASSFTRDSEAFF.

The chain combines TRBV7-8 with TRBJ2-2, with 9 bases fitting TRBD1. The V gene end was trimmed by 5 bases and the J gene end by 4 bases; junction bases not matched to a gene: 5. The CDR3 is 15 residues long. The germline V gene encodes CDR1 SGHVS and CDR2 FQNEAQ. The CDR3 is CASSPRTGATGELFF. The CDR3 region has the DNA TGTGCCAGCAGCCCCAGGACAGGGGCCACCGGGGAGCTGTTTTTT.

J is TRBJ2-3 and V is TRBV29-1; D uncertain. CDR1 and CDR2 from the germline V gene are SQVTM and ANQGSEA. V was trimmed by 0 bases and J by 6 bases, leaving 13 bases between them. The CDR3 contains 14 residues. The CDR3 reads CSVEDGVGRDTQYF. CDR3 DNA: TGCAGCGTTGAAGATGGTGTGGGAAGGGATACGCAGTATTTT.

This rearrangement joins TRBV5-8 to TRBJ2-6, with 7 bases lining up with TRBD1. The CDR3 is 16 amino acids. Germline V gene data show CDR1 as SGHTS and CDR2 as YDEGEE. V lost 0 bases to trimming and J lost 4 bases; unmatched junction nucleotides: 4. This CDR3 reads CASSLGQGRGANVLTF. In DNA, the CDR3 is TGTGCCAGCAGCTTGGGACAGGGCCGCGGGGCCAACGTCCTGACTTTC.

The chain combines TRBV2 with TRBJ2-5; the match to TRBD2 covers 12 bases. There are 15 residues in the CDR3. The germline V gene encodes CDR1 SNHLY and CDR2 FYNNEI. J lost 4 bases, V lost 4 bases, and 4 bases had no gene match. Here the CDR3 DNA reads TGTGCCAGCAGTGGACTAGCGGGGGAGGGAGAGACCCAGTACTTC. As protein: CASSGLAGEGETQYF.

The chain has TRBV5-1 and TRBJ1-1; 11 positions match TRBD1. Unmatched junction bases numbered 4, after V lost 1 base and J lost 5 bases. The CDR3 has 15 residues. Per the germline V gene, CDR1 is SGHRS and CDR2 is YFSETQ. In nucleotides, the CDR3 is TGCGCCAGCAGCTTGTGGACAGGGGGCGGGACTGAAGCTTTCTTT. It codes for CASSLWTGGGTEAFF.

CDR3 sequence reads: CASSLAMGSTDTQYF. The DNA of the CDR3 is TGTGCCAGCAGCTTAGCTATGGGTAGCACAGATACGCAGTATTTT. This sequence joins TRBV7-6 and TRBJ2-3; no clear D. Germline CDR1 SGHVS, CDR2 FNYEAQ. CDR3 length equals 15 residues. Trimming removed 0 bases from V and 0 bases from J, with 7 bases in between.

This chain links TRBV6-4 with TRBJ2-1; TRBD2 matches at 9 bases. CDR3 size: 15 residues. Germline V CDR1 and CDR2: MRHNA, SNTAGT. The J segment lost 5 bases and the V segment lost 6 bases, leaving 8 bases of the junction unmatched. For the CDR3, the DNA is TGTGCCAGCAGCGGGGGGCTAGCGGGAAACAATGAGCAGTTCTTC. Its protein is CASSGGLAGNNEQFF.

The chain employs TRBV7-6 and TRBJ2-7; TRBD2 aligns across 9 bases. The CDR3 covers 15 residues. The V gene end was trimmed by 4 bases and the J gene end by 4 bases; junction bases not matched to a gene: 8. Germline V gives CDR1 SGHVS, CDR2 FNYEAQ. In nucleotides, the CDR3 is TGTGCCAGCAGCTATTCGGGACTAGCAGATTACGAGCAGTACTTC. Its protein is CASSYSGLADYEQYF. Combining the CDR3 with reference TRBV7-6 and TRBJ2-7 gives the whole variable domain GAGVSQSPRYKVTKRGQDVALRCDPISGHVSLYWYRQALGQGPEFLTYFNYEAQQDKSGLPNDRFSAERPEGSISTLTIQRTEQRDSAMYRCASSYSGLADYEQYFGPGTRLTVT.

The chain carries TRBV9 and TRBJ2-6, with TRBD2 as a possible D gene (6 bases). Trimming removed 1 base from V and 4 bases from J, with 18 bases in between. Germline CDR1 reads SGDLS; CDR2 reads YYNGEE. This CDR3 contains 18 residues. The CDR3 sequence is CASSVSGPLRSGANVLTF. Here the CDR3 DNA reads TGTGCCAGCAGCGTAAGCGGGCCCCTAAGATCGGGGGCCAACGTCCTGACTTTC.

CDR3 in amino acids: CASSELPSGYNEQFF. The CDR3 bases are TGTGCCAGCAGTGAACTGCCTAGCGGATACAATGAGCAGTTCTTC. This rearrangement joins TRBV2 to TRBJ2-1, with 7 bases identical to TRBD2. Unmatched junction bases numbered 5, after V lost 2 bases and J lost 4 bases. The CDR3 is 15 residues long. The germline V gene has CDR1 SNHLY and CDR2 FYNNEI.

This chain connects TRBV3-1 (or the pseudogene TRBV3-2) to TRBJ2-7; TRBD2 might be the D (6 bases). The CDR3 has 13 amino acids. Per germline, CDR1 LGHDT and CDR2 YNNKEL (reference sequence). Trimming cost V 5 bases and J 2 bases, with 10 bases left between them. As DNA, the CDR3 is TGTGCCAGCAGCGGGACTGGAACCTACGAGCAGTACTTC. Translated, it gives CASSGTGTYEQYF.